This T cell receptor beta chain came from a study of T cells in Graves' hyperthyroidism and ophthalmopathy. V was trimmed by 6 bases and J by 1 base, leaving 18 bases between them. CDR1 and CDR2 (germline): SGHTA, FQGNSA. The CDR3 length is 16 residues. This clonotype was seen a handful of times. Each diagnosis was grounded in clinical symptoms, serum thyroxine and TRAb, thyroid ultrasound, and orbital computed tomography. Amplified TCR beta CDR3 regions derived from RNA transcripts. A first-round RT-PCR of the TCR CDR3 used the HTBI primer set. TCRdb recomputed calls from the multiplex PCR reads with MiXCR, one row per CDR3 protein. The data hold about 700,000 distinct CDR3 sequences, with approximately 15% observed a single time.

The V and J genes are TRBV7-2 and TRBJ1-1; D unclear. This TCR was sampled from a woman aged 18 to 35 with Graves' hyperthyroidism. Source material: blood. The CDR3 reads CASSRPLGWPNTEAFF. The CDR3 DNA sequence: TGTGCCAGCAGTCGCCCTCTGGGGTGGCCGAACACTGAAGCTTTCTTT.